The 5 T cell receptor beta chains presented below share a single source sample, sequenced in a study of vaccination effects on CD4 cells after COVID-19. Generated by immunoSEQ multiplex PCR, the TCRdb table keeps only in-frame clones and is missing some. The table lists 11,000 to 15,000 clones, approximately 82% of them singletons, with about 25% in the top ten. These receptors have no identified antigens. Expansion of antigen-specific CD4+ T cells with viral peptide pools was carried out by the ViraFEST assay before sequencing. Scientists isolated CD4+ T cells after an approximately 9-day culture period ended. The specimen was CD4+ T cells from PBMCs cultured with HCoV-229E spike peptides, collected before COVID-19 vaccination. These receptors all come from a human donor who received a COVID-19 vaccine.

The chain employs TRBV29-1 and TRBJ1-6; D is uncertain. V gave up 3 bases and J gave up 8 bases, with 14 bases separating them. The CDR3 runs to 14 residues. Germline loops: CDR1 SQVTM, CDR2 ANQGSEA. CDR3 region: CSVELLGPDSPLHF. The CDR3, as DNA: TGCAGCGTTGAGCTCTTGGGCCCCGATTCACCCCTCCACTTT.

The chain links TRBV5-1 to TRBJ2-5; a possible D gene is TRBD1 (6 bases). Germline V lookup: CDR1 SGHRS, CDR2 YFSETQ. V shed 1 base and J shed 4 bases, with 20 bases lying between them. The CDR3 runs to 17 residues. CDR3 loop: CASSLPSLTGISETQYF. The DNA of the CDR3 is TGCGCCAGCAGCTTGCCCTCCCTAACAGGGATTTCAGAGACCCAGTACTTC.

V gene TRBV7-6 combines with J gene TRBJ2-3; 14 bases match TRBD2. The CDR3 is 18 residues long. CDR1 and CDR2 from the germline V gene are SGHVS and FNYEAQ. The junction had 14 bases not matched to a gene; V was cut back by 5 bases and J by 7 bases. The CDR3 protein is CASSTTPGLAGVGNTQYF. The CDR3 coding sequence is TGTGCCAGCAGCACAACCCCGGGACTAGCGGGAGTGGGAAATACGCAGTATTTT.

V usage is TRBV7-2 and J usage is TRBJ2-1; D is undetermined. Germline V gene lookup returns CDR1 SGHTA and CDR2 FQGNSA. With 0 bases removed from V and 3 bases from J, the gap between germline ends came to 9 bases. This CDR3 has 15 residues. This CDR3 reads CASSLARLDYNEQFF. The CDR3 bases are TGTGCCAGCAGCTTAGCCAGGTTGGACTACAATGAGCAGTTCTTC.

The table lists this clone with a few counts. This chain connects TRBV2 to TRBJ1-6; 10 nucleotides align to TRBD1. V lost 4 bases and J lost 8; bases outside the gene matches: 2. The CDR3 sequence is 14 residues long. CDR1 SNHLY and CDR2 FYNNEI come from the germline V gene. CDR3 in amino acids: CASSVGTGDSPLHF. The CDR3 DNA sequence: TGTGCCAGCAGTGTTGGGACAGGGGATTCACCCCTCCACTTT. The full variable domain, its missing parts supplied by reference TRBV2 and TRBJ1-6, is EPEVTQTPSHQVTQMGQEVILRCVPISNHLYFYWYRQILGQKVEFLVSFYNNEISEKSEIFDDQFSVERPDGSNFTLKIRSTKLEDSAMYFCASSVGTGDSPLHFGNGTRLTVT.